A single T cell receptor (beta chain) is shown here with its context. The data originate from a study of blood T cell repertoires in COVID-19. Study-wide context: Spain, Italy and the United States supplied samples that represented acute and convalescent COVID-19.

CDR1 is SGDLS and CDR2 is YYNGEE in the germline V gene. Trimming removed 0 bases at V and 0 bases at J, with 4 bases between. The CDR3 totals 14 residues. Some clones are missing from TCRdb's copy, which holds only in-frame ones; the method was immunoSEQ multiplex PCR. The table has 50,000 to 70,000 clones, 80% to 90% seen once. The TCR originated in a human donor with active COVID-19. The donor label of this sample is uncertain. The genes are TRBV9 and TRBJ1-5, with D unclear. Material: peripheral blood. Here the CDR3 reads CASSVGHSNQPQHF. CDR3 sequence (DNA): TGTGCCAGCAGCGTAGGACATAGCAATCAGCCCCAGCATTTT. Variable domain in full (rest from reference TRBV9 and TRBJ1-5): DSGVTQTPKHLITATGQRVTLRCSPRSGDLSVYWYQQSLDQGLQFLIQYYNGEERAKGNILERFSAQQFPDLHSELNLSSLELGDSALYFCASSVGHSNQPQHFGDGTRLSIL.